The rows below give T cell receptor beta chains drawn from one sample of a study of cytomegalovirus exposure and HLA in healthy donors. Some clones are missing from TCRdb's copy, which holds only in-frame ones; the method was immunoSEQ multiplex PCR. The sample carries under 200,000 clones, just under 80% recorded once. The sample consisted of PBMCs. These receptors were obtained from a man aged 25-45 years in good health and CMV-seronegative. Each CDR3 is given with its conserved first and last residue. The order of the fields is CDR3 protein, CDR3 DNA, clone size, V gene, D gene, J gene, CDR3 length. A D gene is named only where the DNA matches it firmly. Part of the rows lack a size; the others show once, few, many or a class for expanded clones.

cdr3_aa: CASTVTRTSYEQYF; cdr3_nt: TGTGCCAGCACCGTAACTAGAACGTCCTACGAGCAGTACTTC; clone_size: NA; v_call: TRBV5-6; d_call: NA; j_call: TRBJ2-7; cdr3_length: 14
cdr3_aa: CAISETGTNHYEQYF; cdr3_nt: TGTGCCATCAGCGAGACAGGGACGAACCACTACGAGCAGTACTTC; clone_size: few; v_call: TRBV10-3; d_call: TRBD1; j_call: TRBJ2-7; cdr3_length: 15
cdr3_aa: CASSPAGQGADYTF; cdr3_nt: TGTGCCAGCAGTCCGGCCGGGCAGGGGGCTGACTACACCTTC; clone_size: NA; v_call: TRBV28; d_call: TRBD1; j_call: TRBJ1-2; cdr3_length: 14
cdr3_aa: CASSSLVVAGDDEQYF; cdr3_nt: TGTGCCAGCAGCTCCCTCGTTGTAGCGGGAGACGACGAGCAGTACTTC; clone_size: NA; v_call: TRBV7-9; d_call: TRBD2; j_call: TRBJ2-7; cdr3_length: 16
cdr3_aa: CASSRSGSGNEQYF; cdr3_nt: TGTGCCAGCAGCCGAAGCGGATCTGGGAACGAGCAGTACTTC; clone_size: NA; v_call: TRBV14; d_call: NA; j_call: TRBJ2-7; cdr3_length: 14
cdr3_aa: CAWSGWGMAESYEQYF; cdr3_nt: TGTGCCTGGAGTGGATGGGGCATGGCGGAAAGCTACGAGCAGTACTTC; clone_size: NA; v_call: TRBV30; d_call: NA; j_call: TRBJ2-7; cdr3_length: 16
cdr3_aa: CASTETGANTGELFF; cdr3_nt: TGTGCCAGCACTGAGACAGGGGCGAACACCGGGGAGCTGTTTTTT; clone_size: NA; v_call: TRBV4-2; d_call: TRBD1; j_call: TRBJ2-2; cdr3_length: 15
cdr3_aa: CAWSPGRGRPQHF; cdr3_nt: TGTGCCTGGAGTCCTGGCAGGGGGCGGCCCCAGCATTTT; clone_size: NA; v_call: TRBV30; d_call: TRBD1; j_call: TRBJ1-5; cdr3_length: 13
cdr3_aa: CSSSLPANYGYTF; cdr3_nt: TGTTCCAGCAGCTTACCGGCTAACTATGGCTACACCTTC; clone_size: NA; v_call: TRBV7-9; d_call: NA; j_call: TRBJ1-2; cdr3_length: 13
cdr3_aa: CATSSTHTEAFF; cdr3_nt: TGTGCCACCAGCAGTACTCACACTGAAGCTTTCTTT; clone_size: NA; v_call: TRBV15; d_call: NA; j_call: TRBJ1-1; cdr3_length: 12